This TCR beta chain was documented in a study of OX40 agonist ivuxolimab in advanced cancers. Overall study context: Mean age approximately 59 years, range about 23 to 85; roughly 82% male. Notes on the study in general: Normalized expansion of T-cell clones was also low for some nonresponders. Clonal expansion by week 6 occurred in CD4+ and CD8+ blood T cells (at 0.1 to 3.0 mg/kg). It was not determined which antigens were specifically recognized by the peripheral T cells that had undergone clonal expansion.

Profiled with immunoSEQ multiplex PCR; TCRdb holds only in-frame clones, not every one. The sample holds about 24,000 clones; around 80% are singletons and the top ten take around 1.4%. Trimming cost V 4 bases and J 5 bases; bases outside gene matches: 8. The CDR3 runs 15 residues. The germline gives CDR1 MNHEY, CDR2 SMNVEV (reference sequence). Points on this clone: What it binds is unknown.

This chain links TRBV27 with TRBJ1-1; 9 bases match TRBD1. The TCR was taken from an adult with an advanced solid tumor such as melanoma, head and neck, liver or kidney cancer. Sequencing was performed on CD4+ or CD8+ T cells sorted from blood, taken in a trial of the OX40 agonist ivuxolimab. The DNA of the CDR3 is TGTGCCAGCAGTTCGTACAGGGGGCGCCGTACTGAAGCTTTCTTT. It codes for CASSSYRGRRTEAFF.